A few counts support the clone carrying this T cell receptor (beta chain). What it binds is not known. 5'RACE primed from the constant segment yielded TCR alpha and TCR beta cDNA libraries bearing sample barcodes and UMIs. Each CDR3 protein is one row after TCRdb ran MiXCR on the 5' RACE reads. This repertoire shows around 210,000 distinct CDR3 sequences, 9.5% found once; its top ten account for around 3.3%. The CDR3 extends over 14 amino acids. Germline V lookup: CDR1 MNHEY, CDR2 SVGAGI. V shed 2 bases and J shed 5 bases, with 11 bases lying between them. This entry comes from a study of T-cell memory formation after mild COVID-19. Study context: Largely donor-specific sequence clusters came from a couple of donors. The study, taken as a whole, reports: Contracting clones from day 15 to 85 showed balanced CD4/CD8; later expanders favored CD4+.

This chain links TRBV6-5 with TRBJ2-3; possibly TRBD1 or TRBD2 for D (6 bases each). The TCR originated in a man in his late teens or twenties who had mild COVID-19 (a few samples of this study predate the infection). Cell type and time point are not known. The source material was PBMCs or a T cell subset sorted from them (not recorded which). Written as DNA, the CDR3 is TGTGCCAGCAGTTACGGAGGGGGGCAAGATACGCAGTATTTT. It yields the protein CASSYGGGQDTQYF.